Listed here are 7 T cell receptor beta chains from one sample, sequenced in a study of blood T cell repertoires in COVID-19. Assay: immunoSEQ multiplex PCR; the TCRdb copy retains only in-frame clones and omits some. This table holds some 200,000 clones, roughly 82% found once. The sample consisted of PBMCs or T cells enriched from blood (not recorded which). All receptors come from a man aged 35-49 years who had recovered from COVID-19.

The chain combines TRBV19 with TRBJ2-1; D gene ambiguous. The ends were cut back, 5 bases at V and 6 bases at J, with 11 bases in the middle. CDR3 length: 13 residues. Looked up from germline, CDR1 is LNHDA and CDR2 is SQIVND (reference sequence). CDR3 DNA: TGTGCCAGTAGTCCAAGACACCTCAATGAGCAGTTCTTC. It specifies CASSPRHLNEQFF.

The chain employs TRBV7-2 and TRBJ1-1; D uncertain. Germline V gene sequence: CDR1 SGHTA, CDR2 FQGNSA. The CDR3 is made up of 13 amino acids. V was trimmed by 6 bases and J by 0 bases, leaving 8 bases between them. CDR3 bases: TGTGCCAGCAGGGTGCGAATGAACACTGAAGCTTTCTTT. Protein: CASRVRMNTEAFF.

The chain couples TRBV4-1 to TRBJ1-2; 7 positions match TRBD1. This CDR3 comprises 16 residues. V dropped 4 bases and J dropped 3; count of bases not matched to a gene: 11. CDR1 MGHRA and CDR2 YSYEKL come from the germline V gene. The CDR3 DNA reads TGCGCCAGCAGCCCTACCGGACAGGATTATTACTATGGCTACACCTTC. It codes for CASSPTGQDYYYGYTF.

The rearrangement uses TRBV21-1 and TRBJ2-2; the DNA was not compared with TRBD1, the D call given in the table. TRBV21-1 is termed a pseudogene. The CDR3 has 19 residues. The CDR3 DNA reads as TGTGCCAGCAGCATTCGCGGGACAGGGGGCTTTGTAGTTACCGGGGAGCTGTTTTTT. Amino acid sequence: CASSIRGTGGFVVTGELFF.

The V call is TRBV5-6, the J call TRBJ1-6; 8 bases agree with TRBD1. CDR1 and CDR2 from the germline V gene are SGHDT and YYEEEE. The CDR3 spans 16 residues. V lost 2 bases to trimming and J lost 7 bases; unmatched junction nucleotides: 8. This CDR3 is CASSFDRGEINSPLHF. CDR3 in DNA: TGTGCCAGCAGCTTCGACAGGGGCGAAATCAATTCACCCCTCCACTTT.

V is TRBV5-4 and J is TRBJ2-3; maybe TRBD1 (5 bases). Trimming stripped 10 bases from V and 8 bases from J, with 29 bases between. The CDR3 runs to 16 residues. The V gene's germline CDR1 is SGHNT and CDR2 YYREEE (reference sequence). The CDR3 protein is CAAKLRQGGAVGTQYF. CDR3 sequence (DNA): TGTGCCGCCAAGCTTCGGCAGGGTGGTGCAGTAGGTACGCAGTATTTT.

The rearrangement joins TRBV7-2 to TRBJ2-5; D not resolved. CDR1 and CDR2 (germline): SGHTA, FQGNSA. V was pared by 1 base and J by 4 bases, with 7 bases between. This CDR3 comprises 13 residues. The CDR3 protein is CASSLVLPETQYF. CDR3 bases: TGTGCCAGCAGCTTAGTACTTCCAGAGACCCAGTACTTC.